The 4 T cell receptor beta chains given below trace back to one sample, sequenced in a study of blood T cell repertoires in COVID-19. Some clones are missing from TCRdb's copy, which holds only in-frame ones; the method was immunoSEQ multiplex PCR. The sample holds 200,000 to 250,000 clones; approximately 80% are singletons and the top ten take 9.7%. Input material: peripheral blood. The receptors originated from a man aged 50-60 years with active or convalescent COVID-19.

The rearrangement uses TRBV14 and TRBJ2-5; D is possibly TRBD2 (5 bases). The length of the CDR3 is 14 residues. V was pared by 0 bases and J by 5 bases, with 10 bases between. CDR1 is SGHDN and CDR2 is FVKESK in the germline V gene. The CDR3 loop is CASSQDWGEETQYF. The CDR3 DNA reads as TGTGCCAGCAGCCAAGATTGGGGAGAGGAGACCCAGTACTTC. The variable domain in full, with the rest retrieved from reference TRBV14 and TRBJ2-5, is EAGVTQFPSHSVIEKGQTVTLRCDPISGHDNLYWYRRVMGKEIKFLLHFVKESKQDESGMPNNRFLAERTGGTYSTLKVQPAELEDSGVYFCASSQDWGEETQYFGPGTRLLVL.

The chain joins TRBV27 to TRBJ2-2; no firm D call. Germline V lookup: CDR1 MNHEY, CDR2 SMNVEV (reference sequence). The V and J ends lost 10 bases and 2 bases respectively, with 14 bases between them. CDR3 length: 14 amino acids. CDR3 DNA: TGTGCCACCAGACATGGCCGCAACACCGGGGAGCTGTTTTTT. It codes for CATRHGRNTGELFF.

V and J are TRBV6-6 and TRBJ2-1, with 10 nucleotides matching TRBD2. The V and J ends lost 6 bases and 6 bases, in that order; junction bases with no gene match: 8. This CDR3 has 15 residues. Looked up from germline, CDR1 is MNHNY and CDR2 is SVGAGI (reference sequence). CDR3 in amino acids: CASSQRTSGTNEQFF. The DNA of the CDR3 is TGTGCCAGCAGCCAGAGGACTAGCGGCACCAATGAGCAGTTCTTC.

The CDR3: CASSSPSDSPYSNQPQHF. CDR3 DNA sequence: TGTGCCAGCAGTTCACCATCGGACAGCCCATATAGCAATCAGCCCCAGCATTTT. The V call is TRBV28, the J call TRBJ1-5, with D possibly TRBD1 on 6 matching bases. Between the trimmed V and J ends, which lost 4 bases and 0 bases, there was a span of 19 bases. The CDR3 length is 18 residues. Per germline, CDR1 MDHEN and CDR2 SYDVKM.